This T cell receptor (beta chain) was identified in a study of graft-versus-host responses after intestinal transplantation. At the level of the study: All recipients were given anti-thymocyte globulin induction, and tacrolimus and steroids were then administered for 2 to 4 years.

Remarks on this clone: Its antigen is unknown.

Trimming took 1 base from V and 7 from J, leaving 9 bases between them. Germline V gene sequence: CDR1 SGHRS, CDR2 YFSETQ. The CDR3 loop spans 14 amino acids. Repertoires were generated with immunoSEQ multiplex PCR, while TCRdb's copy carries only in-frame clones and drops some. The table lists about 22,000 clones, about 80% of them singletons. Graft tissue was processed to release intraepithelial and lamina propria lymphocytes. Study-wide findings and caveats: Maximum circulating GvH clone levels tracked with early post-transplant HvG decreases. Detected in recipient marrow were GvH clones, some of which were first observed in ileum or blood.

The receptor was isolated from a human patient who received an intestinal transplant, so some T cells may come from the graft donor. This material consisted of ileum tissue, taken 12 days after intestinal transplant. The chain recombines TRBV5-1 with TRBJ1-6; D is undetermined. CDR3 protein: CASSLSTVNSPLHF. CDR3 DNA sequence: TGCGCCAGCAGCTTGAGTACGGTGAATTCACCCCTCCACTTT. The full variable domain, with the rest looked up from reference TRBV5-1 and TRBJ1-6, is KAGVTQTPRYLIKTRGQQVTLSCSPISGHRSVSWYQQTPGQGLQFLFEYFSETQRNKGNFPGRFSGRQFSNSRSEMNVSTLELGDSALYLCASSLSTVNSPLHFGNGTRLTVT.